The rows below give T cell receptor beta chains drawn from one sample of a study of a mutant IDH1 vaccine in newly diagnosed glioma. These receptors' antigens are unknown. The assay was immunoSEQ multiplex PCR, and TCRdb's table has in-frame clones only and misses some. The sample includes nearly 50,000 clones, approximately 88% of them seen just once. Sequenced material: PBMCs, taken from a glioma patient whose treatment included an IDH1 peptide vaccine. All receptors come from a woman aged 25-40 years with glioma. Some clones in this sample may be carry-over from other donors' samples. CDR3s include the opening cysteine and the closing phenylalanine or tryptophan. A D gene is named only where the DNA matches it firmly. Clone size is stated in some rows and not others, as once, few, many or a class when expanded.

v_gene: TRBV11-2
abundance: NA
d_gene: TRBD1
len: 16
j_gene: TRBJ1-2
CDR3nt: TGTGCCAGCAGCTTAGATCGGGGGGACAGGGGATTTGCCTACACCTTC
CDR3aa: CASSLDRGDRGFAYTF

v_gene: TRBV5-4
abundance: NA
d_gene: NA
len: 15
j_gene: TRBJ1-4
CDR3nt: TGTGCCAGCAGCTTGGGACAGGAACCTAATGAAAAACTGTTTTTT
CDR3aa: CASSLGQEPNEKLFF

v_gene: TRBV28
abundance: NA
d_gene: NA
len: 10
j_gene: TRBJ1-2
CDR3nt: TGTGCCAGCAGAAGCTATGGCTACACCTTC
CDR3aa: CASRSYGYTF

v_gene: TRBV10-1
abundance: NA
d_gene: TRBD2
len: 14
j_gene: TRBJ2-7
CDR3nt: TGCGCCCCCCCCGGGACTAGCGGCCCCTACGAGCAGTACTTC
CDR3aa: CAPPGTSGPYEQYF

v_gene: TRBV29-1
abundance: NA
d_gene: NA
len: 11
j_gene: TRBJ2-7
CDR3nt: TGCAGCGCATTGACTGGCTACGAGCAGTACTTC
CDR3aa: CSALTGYEQYF

v_gene: TRBV4-1
abundance: NA
d_gene: TRBD1
len: 14
j_gene: TRBJ1-3
CDR3nt: TGCGCCAGCAGTTCAACAGGGGAGGGAAACACCATATATTTT
CDR3aa: CASSSTGEGNTIYF

v_gene: TRBV7-9
abundance: NA
d_gene: TRBD2
len: 16
j_gene: TRBJ2-1
CDR3nt: TGTGCCAGCAGCCCCCTTCTAGCGGGGGCTTACAATGAGCAGTTCTTC
CDR3aa: CASSPLLAGAYNEQFF

v_gene: TRBV5-6
abundance: NA
d_gene: TRBD1
len: 16
j_gene: TRBJ2-2
CDR3nt: TGTGCCAGCAGCATCCCAGGGGGCGGGAACACCGGGGAGCTGTTTTTT
CDR3aa: CASSIPGGGNTGELFF

v_gene: TRBV7-6
abundance: NA
d_gene: NA
len: 16
j_gene: TRBJ2-7
CDR3nt: TGTGCCAGCAGCCTTGGGACTTTTGGGGGGTGGTACGAGCAGTACTTC
CDR3aa: CASSLGTFGGWYEQYF

v_gene: TRBV19
abundance: NA
d_gene: NA
len: 18
j_gene: TRBJ1-1
CDR3nt: TGTGCCAGTCCTGACGTACCAGGGGCCCTCGGGACGAACACTGAAGCTTTCTTT
CDR3aa: CASPDVPGALGTNTEAFF

v_gene: TRBV7-3
abundance: NA
d_gene: NA
len: 16
j_gene: TRBJ2-5
CDR3nt: TGTGCCAGCAGCTTAAAACACCCGGGGAAGAGAGAGACCCAGTACTTC
CDR3aa: CASSLKHPGKRETQYF

v_gene: TRBV4-1
abundance: NA
d_gene: TRBD2
len: 15
j_gene: TRBJ2-7
CDR3nt: TGCGCCAGCAGCCCAGGGAGCGGGAGGGGGGGAGAGCAGTACTTC
CDR3aa: CASSPGSGRGGEQYF

v_gene: TRBV6-5
abundance: NA
d_gene: TRBD1
len: 14
j_gene: TRBJ1-1
CDR3nt: TGTGCCAGCAGTTCCGGGACAGTAAACACTGAAGCTTTCTTT
CDR3aa: CASSSGTVNTEAFF

v_gene: TRBV6-5
abundance: NA
d_gene: NA
len: 15
j_gene: TRBJ1-2
CDR3nt: TGTGCCAGCAGTTACTCGGGGGGCCCTAACTATGGCTACACCTTC
CDR3aa: CASSYSGGPNYGYTF

v_gene: TRBV6-5
abundance: once
d_gene: NA
len: 14
j_gene: TRBJ2-7
CDR3nt: TGTGCCAGCACCTACCGAGAGGGTGCATACGAGCAGTACTTC
CDR3aa: CASTYREGAYEQYF

v_gene: TRBV28
abundance: NA
d_gene: NA
len: 13
j_gene: TRBJ2-2
CDR3nt: TGTGCCAGCAGTTTGGGTAACACCGGGGAGCTGTTTTTT
CDR3aa: CASSLGNTGELFF

v_gene: TRBV6-5
abundance: NA
d_gene: TRBD2
len: 16
j_gene: TRBJ2-3
CDR3nt: TGTGCCAGCAGTTACTCGGTGAGCGGGAGGACAGATACGCAGTATTTT
CDR3aa: CASSYSVSGRTDTQYF

v_gene: TRBV4-1
abundance: once
d_gene: NA
len: 13
j_gene: TRBJ2-3
CDR3nt: TGCGCCAGCAGCCAAGAAAGCACAGATACGCAGTATTTT
CDR3aa: CASSQESTDTQYF

v_gene: TRBV30
abundance: few
d_gene: NA
len: 15
j_gene: TRBJ1-4
CDR3nt: TGTGCCTGGAGAGCTACAGGAAGGTTTAATGAAAAACTGTTTTTT
CDR3aa: CAWRATGRFNEKLFF

v_gene: TRBV27
abundance: NA
d_gene: NA
len: 14
j_gene: TRBJ1-1
CDR3nt: TGTGCCAGCAGCCCCCTATCCCCTAACACTGAAGCTTTCTTT
CDR3aa: CASSPLSPNTEAFF

v_gene: TRBV11-2
abundance: NA
d_gene: NA
len: 15
j_gene: TRBJ2-2
CDR3nt: TGTGCCAGCAGCTCGAATACAGGGTACACCGGGGAGCTGTTTTTT
CDR3aa: CASSSNTGYTGELFF

v_gene: TRBV5-1
abundance: NA
d_gene: NA
len: 15
j_gene: TRBJ2-2
CDR3nt: TGCGCCAGCAGTTGGCGGACAGCAAACACCGGGGAGCTGTTTTTT
CDR3aa: CASSWRTANTGELFF

v_gene: TRBV11-2
abundance: NA
d_gene: NA
len: 15
j_gene: TRBJ2-7
CDR3nt: TGTGCCAGCACCTATAATCGGCTCTACTCCTACGAGCAGTACTTC
CDR3aa: CASTYNRLYSYEQYF

v_gene: TRBV30
abundance: NA
d_gene: NA
len: 10
j_gene: TRBJ2-3
CDR3nt: TGTGCCTGGGAAACAGATACGCAGTATTTT
CDR3aa: CAWETDTQYF

v_gene: TRBV11-2
abundance: NA
d_gene: NA
len: 17
j_gene: TRBJ2-1
CDR3nt: TGTGCCAGCAGCTTAGTTCAGGGTCTAGCCGAGACCAATGAGCAGTTCTTC
CDR3aa: CASSLVQGLAETNEQFF